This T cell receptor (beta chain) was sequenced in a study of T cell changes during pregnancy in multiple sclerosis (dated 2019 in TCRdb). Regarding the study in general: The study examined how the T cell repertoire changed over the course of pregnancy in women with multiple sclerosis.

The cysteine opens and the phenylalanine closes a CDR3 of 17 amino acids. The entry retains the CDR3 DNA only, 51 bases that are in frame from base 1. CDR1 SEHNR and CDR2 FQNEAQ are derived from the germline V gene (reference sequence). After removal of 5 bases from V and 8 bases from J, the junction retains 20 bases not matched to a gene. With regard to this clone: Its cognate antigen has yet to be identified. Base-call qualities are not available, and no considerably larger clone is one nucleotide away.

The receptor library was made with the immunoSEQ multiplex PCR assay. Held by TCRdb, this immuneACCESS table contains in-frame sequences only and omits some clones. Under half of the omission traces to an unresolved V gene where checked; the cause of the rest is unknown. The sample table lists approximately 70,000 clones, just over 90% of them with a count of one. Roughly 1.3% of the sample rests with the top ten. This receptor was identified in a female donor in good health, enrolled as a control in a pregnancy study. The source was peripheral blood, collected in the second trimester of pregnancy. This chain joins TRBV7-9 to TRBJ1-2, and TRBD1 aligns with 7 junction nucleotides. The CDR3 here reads CASSPTTGILSRGGYTF. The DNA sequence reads TGTGCCAGCAGCCCAACGACAGGGATCCTTTCCCGTGGGGGCTACACCTTC.